Listed here are 26 T cell receptor beta chains from one sample, sequenced in a study of beta chain features in type 1 diabetes. Study outcomes and limitations: Among all four CD4+ subsets, Type 1 diabetes patients had TCRB CDR3s that were moderately but significantly shorter.

What was sequenced were expressed TCRB transcripts, since all of the isolated RNA had been reverse transcribed. Sequenced by immunoSEQ multiplex PCR; TCRdb stores in-frame clones only, minus some. The sample includes 500,000 to 650,000 clones, roughly 12% of them seen just once. Their target antigens are unknown. Sequencing was done on a sample of naive CD4+ T cells from blood. Receptors originate from a man aged 25 to 40 with type 1 diabetes.

The sample holds a few counts of this clone. V gene TRBV10-3 combines with J gene TRBJ2-1, with D perhaps matching TRBD1 or TRBD2 (6 bases each). The CDR3 contains 17 residues. Trimming cost V 2 bases and J 0 bases, with 14 bases left between them. Germline V gene data show CDR1 as ENHRY and CDR2 as SYGVKD. In nucleotides, the CDR3 is TGTGCCATCAGTGAGCCAGGGGACTCCAGCTCCTACAATGAGCAGTTCTTC. Protein product: CAISEPGDSSSYNEQFF.

The chain recombines TRBV6-6 with TRBJ1-2, with 7 bases identical to TRBD1. Germline loops: CDR1 MNHNY, CDR2 SVGAGI (reference sequence). The V segment lost 5 bases and the J segment 8 bases; nucleotides outside the gene matches: 8. The CDR3 is 13 residues long. The CDR3 protein is CASSHDREKGYTF. The CDR3 nucleotides read TGTGCCAGCAGTCATGACAGGGAAAAAGGCTACACCTTC.

The V and J genes are TRBV6-5 and TRBJ1-2, with 12 bases aligning to TRBD1. This CDR3 is built from 13 residues. V lost 8 bases and J lost 8; bases outside the gene matches: 6. Germline V gene sequence: CDR1 MNHEY, CDR2 SVGAGI. Written as DNA, the CDR3 is TGTGCCAGCGAGACCGGGACAGGGGGCGGCTACACCTTC. Protein: CASETGTGGGYTF.

This clone has ten or more counts. CDR3 DNA: TGTGCCAGCAGCCAAGGGACAAACTACGAGCAGTACTTC. This encodes CASSQGTNYEQYF. This rearrangement joins TRBV7-2 to TRBJ2-7; tentatively, D is TRBD1 (6 bases). Germline CDR1 is SGHTA and CDR2 is FQGNSA. The V end lost 5 bases, the J end lost 3 bases, and 11 bases lay between the germline ends. The CDR3 covers 13 residues.

V and J are TRBV13 and TRBJ1-6; D is perhaps TRBD1 (6 bases). The CDR3 is made up of 15 amino acids. Trimming took off 3 bases at V and 8 bases at J, with 14 bases between the two ends. Germline V gives CDR1 PRHDT, CDR2 FYEKMQ (reference sequence). CDR3 loop: CASSLAGARHSPLHF. As DNA, the CDR3 is TGTGCCAGCAGCTTGGCAGGGGCCCGTCATTCACCCCTCCACTTT.

This chain connects TRBV9 to TRBJ2-5; 8 bases are a match to TRBD1. The length of the CDR3 is 14 residues. J was trimmed by 2 bases and V by 4 bases; bases with no gene match: 4. In germline, CDR1 is SGDLS, CDR2 YYNGEE. CDR3 amino acids: CASSPGQGQETQYF. The DNA for the CDR3 is TGTGCCAGCAGCCCAGGACAGGGACAAGAGACCCAGTACTTC.

The chain couples TRBV29-1 to TRBJ2-3; D gene unclear. V lost 3 bases and J 3 bases, leaving 7 bases between the germline ends. There are 12 residues in the CDR3. Germline V lookup: CDR1 SQVTM, CDR2 ANQGSEA. CDR3 loop: CSVDVVTDTQYF. The CDR3 DNA is TGCAGCGTTGATGTAGTAACAGATACGCAGTATTTT.

The chain joins TRBV27 to TRBJ2-1; weak D call: TRBD1 (7 bases). V was pared by 3 bases and J by 5 bases, with 17 bases between. This CDR3 has 16 amino acids. Germline V CDR1 and CDR2: MNHEY, SMNVEV (reference sequence). In DNA, the CDR3 is TGTGCCAGCAGTTTTTTGGGGCAGGGGGGCCACAATGAGCAGTTCTTC. Its translation is CASSFLGQGGHNEQFF.

This clone has a handful of counts. The V gene is TRBV29-1, the J gene TRBJ2-5; D may correspond to TRBD1 or TRBD2 (6 bases each). The CDR3 totals 15 residues. Trimming cost V 6 bases and J 2 bases, with 19 bases left between them. Germline V gives CDR1 SQVTM, CDR2 ANQGSEA. The CDR3 loop is CSVDGQTGGQETQYF. CDR3 coding DNA: TGCAGCGTCGATGGACAGACAGGAGGGCAAGAGACCCAGTACTTC. Based on the CDR3 plus reference TRBV29-1 and TRBJ2-5, the full variable domain is SAVISQKPSRDICQRGTSLTIQCQVDSQVTMMFWYRQQPGQSLTLIATANQGSEATYESGFVIDKFPISRPNLTFSTLTVSNMSPEDSSIYLCSVDGQTGGQETQYFGPGTRLLVL.

V is TRBV7-2 and J is TRBJ1-1, with TRBD1 identical over 10 bases. From germline, CDR1 is SGHTA and CDR2 FQGNSA. This CDR3 is 14 amino acids long. The J segment lost 1 base and the V segment lost 4 bases, leaving 0 bases of the junction unmatched. The CDR3 DNA reads TGTGCCAGCAGCTGGGACAGGGGGAACACTGAAGCTTTCTTT. Translated, it gives CASSWDRGNTEAFF.

J is TRBJ2-7 and V is TRBV5-1; D not certain. Trimming removed 2 bases from V and 0 bases from J, with 6 bases in between. The CDR3 sequence is 13 residues long. CDR1 and CDR2 (germline): SGHRS, YFSETQ. CDR3 DNA sequence: TGCGCCAGCAGCTTTGCAGTCTCCTACGAGCAGTACTTC. Protein sequence: CASSFAVSYEQYF.

This sequence joins TRBV14 and TRBJ2-2; 9 bases line up with TRBD2. Germline loops: CDR1 SGHDN, CDR2 FVKESK. The ends lost 5 bases at V and 0 bases at J; junction bases unmatched: 10. There are 18 residues in the CDR3. This CDR3 reads CASSFRSGGTPNTGELFF. Here the CDR3 DNA reads TGTGCCAGCAGCTTCCGGAGCGGGGGGACCCCGAACACCGGGGAGCTGTTTTTT.

There are many counts of this clone. The chain links TRBV28 to TRBJ2-1, with D tentatively TRBD1 (5 bases). This CDR3 comprises 15 residues. Germline values: CDR1 MDHEN, CDR2 SYDVKM. V was trimmed by 5 bases and J by 1 base, leaving 12 bases between them. The CDR3 loop is CASSLWSGSYNEQFF. The CDR3 DNA sequence: TGTGCCAGCAGTCTTTGGTCAGGGTCCTACAATGAGCAGTTCTTC.

The rearrangement uses TRBV20-1 and TRBJ2-7, with TRBD2 as a possible D gene (5 bases). Trimming shortened V by 6 bases and J by 7 bases, and 10 bases separated the two germline ends. CDR3 size: 10 residues. Germline V CDR1 and CDR2: DFQATT, SNEGSKA (reference sequence). CDR3 coding DNA: TGCAGTGCCCCCCGGAGGGAGCAGTACTTC. Translated: CSAPRREQYF.

This chain connects TRBV6-1 to TRBJ2-7, with D tentatively TRBD2 (5 bases). V was cut by 8 bases and J by 3 bases, with 14 bases left in between. This CDR3 has 13 amino acids. Germline CDR1 and CDR2: MNHNS and SASEGT. This CDR3 reads CASGASGYYEQYF. Here the CDR3 DNA reads TGTGCCAGCGGCGCGAGCGGTTACTACGAGCAGTACTTC.

This chain uses TRBV9 with TRBJ2-2; D is tentatively TRBD1 or TRBD2 (5 bases each). Germline CDR1 reads SGDLS; CDR2 reads YYNGEE. The CDR3 is 16 amino acids. V was shortened by 4 bases and J by 5 bases, with 18 bases between the two germline ends. DNA for the CDR3: TGTGCCAGCAGCCCTCAAATGGGGGAAAGTACCGGGGAGCTGTTTTTT. Translated, it gives CASSPQMGESTGELFF.

About this clone itself: The same CDR3 is also encoded by other DNA sequences in this sample. CDR3 DNA: TGTGCCAGCAGTGGACAGGGACCCTATGGCTACACCTTC. Translated: CASSGQGPYGYTF. The rearrangement links TRBV2 to TRBJ1-2, with TRBD1 identical over 7 bases. CDR1 is SNHLY, CDR2 FYNNEI, per germline. V lost 4 bases and J lost 4; bases outside the gene matches: 3. This CDR3 has 13 amino acids.

The chain carries TRBV4-3 and TRBJ2-1; D is ambiguous. CDR1 and CDR2 from the germline V gene are LGHNA and YSLEER. This CDR3 comprises 15 residues. Trimming took off 2 bases at V and 5 bases at J, with 13 bases between the two ends. The CDR3, as DNA: TGCGCCAGCAGCCAAAGTGGGCTAAGGGACAATGAGCAGTTCTTC. It codes for CASSQSGLRDNEQFF.

This clone was found a few times. V usage is TRBV18 and J usage is TRBJ2-3, with a weak D call TRBD2 (7 bases). V shed 4 bases and J shed 2 bases, with 13 bases lying between them. This CDR3 contains 15 residues. Germline loops: CDR1 KGHSH, CDR2 LQKENI. The CDR3 DNA follows: TGTGCCAGCTCACGAGCGGGGACAAACACAGATACGCAGTATTTT. It encodes CASSRAGTNTDTQYF.

This clone was observed once. The chain carries TRBV13 and TRBJ1-2, with D possibly matching TRBD1 (6 bases). The germline V and J ends were trimmed by 3 bases and 0 bases, with 11 bases remaining between them. The germline gives CDR1 PRHDT, CDR2 FYEKMQ (reference sequence). The CDR3 runs 15 residues. CDR3 bases: TGTGCCAGCAGCTTCTCGAGGGGGGCTAACTATGGCTACACCTTC. The encoded protein is CASSFSRGANYGYTF.

The rearrangement uses TRBV5-1 and TRBJ2-5, with 8 bases fitting TRBD1. The CDR3 sequence is 14 residues long. J lost 3 bases, V lost 4 bases, and 5 bases had no gene match. CDR1 and CDR2 (germline): SGHRS, YFSETQ. The CDR3 spells CASSGGQVEETQYF. The CDR3, as DNA: TGCGCCAGCAGCGGGGGACAGGTTGAAGAGACCCAGTACTTC.

This clone was seen only a few times. The chain couples TRBV29-1 to TRBJ2-3, with 8 bases identical to TRBD2. The CDR3 loop spans 15 amino acids. Per germline, CDR1 SQVTM and CDR2 ANQGSEA. V shed 4 bases, J shed 5 bases, and the junction held 11 bases outside the gene matches. The CDR3 region is CSVGIAGWAIDTQYF. The CDR3 bases are TGCAGCGTTGGGATAGCGGGGTGGGCGATAGATACGCAGTATTTT.

The chain employs TRBV29-1 and TRBJ2-5, with 9 bases fitting TRBD2. The CDR3 is made up of 16 amino acids. Germline V gene data show CDR1 as SQVTM and CDR2 as ANQGSEA. J lost 2 bases, V lost 2 bases, and 9 bases had no gene match. This CDR3 is CSVERAAGGRQETQYF. In nucleotides, the CDR3 is TGCAGCGTTGAACGGGCAGCGGGGGGCCGACAAGAGACCCAGTACTTC.

This clone occurred a few times. V and J are TRBV7-2 and TRBJ1-2, with D uncertain. The CDR3 runs 13 residues. Trimming took 5 bases from V and 10 from J, leaving 17 bases between them. Germline V gene data show CDR1 as SGHTA and CDR2 as FQGNSA. The CDR3: CASSTDGSTVYTF. In DNA form, the CDR3 reads TGTGCCAGCAGCACGGATGGGTCTACCGTCTACACCTTC.

This sequence joins TRBV7-9 and TRBJ2-7; no firm D call. Germline CDR1 and CDR2: SEHNR and FQNEAQ (reference sequence). This CDR3 is built from 12 residues. Trimming pared 10 bases from V and 0 bases from J, leaving 10 bases between. CDR3 loop: CAIGRSSYEQYF. CDR3 DNA sequence: TGTGCCATAGGACGTAGCTCCTACGAGCAGTACTTC. The entire variable domain, with the rest obtained from reference TRBV7-9 and TRBJ2-7, is as follows: DTGVSQNPRHKITKRGQNVTFRCDPISEHNRLYWYRQTLGQGPEFLTYFQNEAQLEKSRLLSDRFSAERPKGSFSTLEIQRTEQGDSAMYLCAIGRSSYEQYFGPGTRLTVT.

This clone was observed a handful of times. The rearrangement links TRBV27 to TRBJ1-2; 11 bases match TRBD1. CDR1 is MNHEY, CDR2 SMNVEV, per germline (reference sequence). Trimming at V came to 6 bases and at J to 7 bases, leaving 7 bases not matched to a gene. The length of the CDR3 is 14 residues. The CDR3 DNA is TGTGCCAGCAGCCCAGGACAGGGGGCAGGTGGCTACACCTTC. As protein: CASSPGQGAGGYTF.